This T cell receptor (beta chain) was sequenced in a study of cytomegalovirus exposure and HLA in healthy donors. About the research overall: Unique TCRs numbering roughly 80 million, obtained from HLA-typed donors, made up an early data release. Study results and limitations: There were about 160 TCR beta chains listed as cytomegalovirus-associated.

With respect to this clone: Its antigen is still unknown.

PCR employed 60 Vbeta and 13 Jbeta primers. Only in-frame clones appear in the TCRdb table, and some are missing; sequencing was by immunoSEQ multiplex PCR. There are 150,000 to 200,000 clones in the sample; around 81% occur only once, and roughly 2.1% lies in the top ten. V was shortened by 0 bases and J by 8 bases, with 10 bases between the two germline ends. Germline CDR1 reads MNHNY; CDR2 reads SVGAGI (reference sequence). The CDR3 has 13 residues. V and J are TRBV6-6 and TRBJ1-2; tentatively, D is TRBD1 (5 bases). Sequenced sample: PBMCs. The source is a woman aged 18-29 years in good health and CMV-seropositive. DNA of the CDR3: TGTGCCAGCAGTTACTCGGGCTGGGGCGGCTACACCTTC. Translation gives CASSYSGWGGYTF.